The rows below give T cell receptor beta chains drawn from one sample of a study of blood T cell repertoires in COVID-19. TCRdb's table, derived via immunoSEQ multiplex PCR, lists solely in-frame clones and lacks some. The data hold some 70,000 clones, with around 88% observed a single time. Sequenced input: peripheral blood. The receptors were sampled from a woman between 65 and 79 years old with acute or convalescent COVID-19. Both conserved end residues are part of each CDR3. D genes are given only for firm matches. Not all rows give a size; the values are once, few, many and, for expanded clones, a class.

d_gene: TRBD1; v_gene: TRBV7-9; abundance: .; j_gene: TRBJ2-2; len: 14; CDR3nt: TGTGCCAGCAGACCTACAGGGGGCACCGGGGAGCTGTTTTTT; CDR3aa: CASRPTGGTGELFF
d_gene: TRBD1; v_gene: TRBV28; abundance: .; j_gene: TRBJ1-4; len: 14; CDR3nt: TGTGCCAGCAGGCTTCGACAGGGAAGTGAAAAACTGTTTTTT; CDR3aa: CASRLRQGSEKLFF
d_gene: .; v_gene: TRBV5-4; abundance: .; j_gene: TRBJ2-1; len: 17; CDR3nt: TGTGCCAGCAGCTTGGGTGGCGGGCCTAGCTCCTACAATGAGCAGTTCTTC; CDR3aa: CASSLGGGPSSYNEQFF
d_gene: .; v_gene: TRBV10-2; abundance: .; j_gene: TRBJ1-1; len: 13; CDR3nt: TGCGCCAGCAGTGTGGTGGCGAACACTGAAGCTTTCTTT; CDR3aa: CASSVVANTEAFF
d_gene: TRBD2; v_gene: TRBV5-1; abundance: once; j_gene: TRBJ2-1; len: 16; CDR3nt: TGCGCCAGCACTTTTCAAGGTAGCGGGAGGCCCAATGAGCAGTTCTTC; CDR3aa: CASTFQGSGRPNEQFF
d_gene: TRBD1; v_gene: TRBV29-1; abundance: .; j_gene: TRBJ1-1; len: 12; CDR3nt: TGCAGCGTTGAGTCAGGGGGCACTGAAGCTTTCTTT; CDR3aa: CSVESGGTEAFF
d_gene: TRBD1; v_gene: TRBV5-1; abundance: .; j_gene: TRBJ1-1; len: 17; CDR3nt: TGCGCCAGCAGCCCCACAGGGGGCACAATGGGGAACACTGAAGCTTTCTTT; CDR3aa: CASSPTGGTMGNTEAFF
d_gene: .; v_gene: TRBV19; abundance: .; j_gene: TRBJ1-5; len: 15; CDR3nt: TGTGCCAGTACCTTACAGGACCCGGGCAATCAGCCCCAGCATTTT; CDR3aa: CASTLQDPGNQPQHF
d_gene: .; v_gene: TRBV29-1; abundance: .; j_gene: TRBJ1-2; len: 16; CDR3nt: TGCAGCGTTGAAGATCTGGACCGGAGGTCTCTCTATGGCTACACCTTC; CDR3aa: CSVEDLDRRSLYGYTF
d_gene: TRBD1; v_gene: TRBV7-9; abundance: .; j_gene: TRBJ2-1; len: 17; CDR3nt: TGTGCCAGCAGCTCAGGAAGAGCCGGGACAGGGGCTAGTGAGCAGTTCTTC; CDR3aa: CASSSGRAGTGASEQFF
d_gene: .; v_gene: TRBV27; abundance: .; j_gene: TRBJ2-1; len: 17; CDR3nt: TGTGCCAGCAGTTTCATCCCCTCTCAGGGGAGAGTGAATGAGCAGTTCTTC; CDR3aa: CASSFIPSQGRVNEQFF
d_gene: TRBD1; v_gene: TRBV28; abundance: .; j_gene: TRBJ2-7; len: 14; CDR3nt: TGTGCCAGCACCTTTGACAGGGCTTCCTACGAGCAGTACTTC; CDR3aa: CASTFDRASYEQYF
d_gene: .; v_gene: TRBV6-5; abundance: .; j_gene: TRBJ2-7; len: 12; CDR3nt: TGTGCCAGCAGTCGCGACGGGTACGAGCAGTACTTC; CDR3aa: CASSRDGYEQYF
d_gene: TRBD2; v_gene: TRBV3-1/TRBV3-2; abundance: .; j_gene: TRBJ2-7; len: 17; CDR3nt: TGTGCCAGCAGCCCCTTAAGCGGGAGATCCTCCTCCTACGAGCAGTACTTC; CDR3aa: CASSPLSGRSSSYEQYF
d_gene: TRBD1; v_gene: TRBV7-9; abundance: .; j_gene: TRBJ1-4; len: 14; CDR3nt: TGTGCCAGCACCCAGACAGGGACTAATGAAAAACTGTTTTTT; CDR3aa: CASTQTGTNEKLFF
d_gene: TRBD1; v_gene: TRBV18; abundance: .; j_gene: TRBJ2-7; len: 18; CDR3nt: TGTGCCAGCTCACCACCCCTCCTTGACCGGGACAGTTACTACGAGCAGTACTTC; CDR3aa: CASSPPLLDRDSYYEQYF